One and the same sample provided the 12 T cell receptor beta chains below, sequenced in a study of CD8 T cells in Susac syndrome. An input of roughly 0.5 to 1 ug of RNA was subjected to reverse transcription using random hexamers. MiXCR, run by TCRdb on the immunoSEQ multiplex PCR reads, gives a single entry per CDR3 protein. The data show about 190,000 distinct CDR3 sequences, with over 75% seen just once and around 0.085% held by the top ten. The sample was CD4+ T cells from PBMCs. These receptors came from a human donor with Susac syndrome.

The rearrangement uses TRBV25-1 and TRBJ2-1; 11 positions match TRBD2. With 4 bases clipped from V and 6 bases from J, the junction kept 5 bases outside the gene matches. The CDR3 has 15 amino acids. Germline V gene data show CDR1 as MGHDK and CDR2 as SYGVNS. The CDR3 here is CASSVGLAGGNEQFF. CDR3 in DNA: TGTGCCAGCAGTGTTGGCCTAGCGGGGGGCAATGAGCAGTTCTTC.

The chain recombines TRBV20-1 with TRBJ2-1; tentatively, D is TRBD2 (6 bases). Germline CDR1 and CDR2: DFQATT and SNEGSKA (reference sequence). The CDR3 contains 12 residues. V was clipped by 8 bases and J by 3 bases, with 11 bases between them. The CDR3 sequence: CSTLRGYNEQFF. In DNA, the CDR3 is TGCAGTACTTTGCGGGGCTACAATGAGCAGTTCTTC.

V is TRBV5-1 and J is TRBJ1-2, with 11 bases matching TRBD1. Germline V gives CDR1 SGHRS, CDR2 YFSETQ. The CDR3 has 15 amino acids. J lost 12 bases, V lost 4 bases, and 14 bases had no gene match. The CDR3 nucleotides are TGCGCCAGCAGCGCCACAGGACAGGGGGCGTCATTAAACACCTTC. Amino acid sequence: CASSATGQGASLNTF.

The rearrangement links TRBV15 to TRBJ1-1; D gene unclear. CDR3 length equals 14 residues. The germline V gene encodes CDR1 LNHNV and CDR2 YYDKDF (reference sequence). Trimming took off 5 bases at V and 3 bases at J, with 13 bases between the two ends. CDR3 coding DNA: TGTGCCACCAGCGGGTATAACGGGGACACTGAAGCTTTCTTT. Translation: CATSGYNGDTEAFF.

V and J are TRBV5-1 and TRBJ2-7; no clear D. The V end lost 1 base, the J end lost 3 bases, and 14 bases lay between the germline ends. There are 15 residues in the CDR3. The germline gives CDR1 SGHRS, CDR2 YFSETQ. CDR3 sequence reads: CASSLLPGELYEQYF. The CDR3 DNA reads TGCGCCAGCAGCTTGTTACCCGGCGAACTCTACGAGCAGTACTTC.

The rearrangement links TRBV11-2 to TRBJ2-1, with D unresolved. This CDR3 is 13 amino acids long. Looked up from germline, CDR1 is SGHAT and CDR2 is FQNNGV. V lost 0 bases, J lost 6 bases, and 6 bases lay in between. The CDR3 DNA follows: TGTGCCAGCAGCTTAGAATTCCGCAATGAGCAGTTCTTC. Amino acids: CASSLEFRNEQFF.

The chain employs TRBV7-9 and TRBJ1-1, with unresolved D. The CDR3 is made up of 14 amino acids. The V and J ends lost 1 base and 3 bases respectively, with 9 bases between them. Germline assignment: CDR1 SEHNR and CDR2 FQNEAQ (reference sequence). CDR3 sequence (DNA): TGTGCCAGCAGCTTAGGCGGGTATCACACTGAAGCTTTCTTT. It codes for CASSLGGYHTEAFF.

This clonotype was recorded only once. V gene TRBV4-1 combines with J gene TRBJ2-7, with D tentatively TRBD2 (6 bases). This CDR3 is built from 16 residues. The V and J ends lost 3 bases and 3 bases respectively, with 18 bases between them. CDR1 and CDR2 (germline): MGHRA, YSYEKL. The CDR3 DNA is TGCGCCAGCAGCCAGGGGCGGGGTTTCGGGGACTACGAGCAGTACTTC. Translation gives CASSQGRGFGDYEQYF.

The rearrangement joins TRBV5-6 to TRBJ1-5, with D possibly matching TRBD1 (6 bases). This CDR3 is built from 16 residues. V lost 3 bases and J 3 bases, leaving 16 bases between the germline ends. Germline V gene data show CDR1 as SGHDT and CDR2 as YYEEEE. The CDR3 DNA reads TGTGCCAGCAGCTGGGGGGGCAGGGGCTCCAATCAGCCCCAGCATTTT. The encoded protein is CASSWGGRGSNQPQHF.

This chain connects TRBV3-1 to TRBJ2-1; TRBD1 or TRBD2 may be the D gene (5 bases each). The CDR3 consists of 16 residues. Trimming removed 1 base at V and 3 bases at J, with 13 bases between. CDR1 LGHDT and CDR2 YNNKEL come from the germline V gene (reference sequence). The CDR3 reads CASSQVLLGVYNEQFF. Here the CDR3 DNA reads TGTGCCAGCAGCCAAGTCTTACTAGGGGTCTACAATGAGCAGTTCTTC.

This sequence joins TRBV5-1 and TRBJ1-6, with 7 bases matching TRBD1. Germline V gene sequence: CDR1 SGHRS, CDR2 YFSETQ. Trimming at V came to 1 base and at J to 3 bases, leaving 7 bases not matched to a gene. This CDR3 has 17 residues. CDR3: CASSLISGTDYNSPLHF. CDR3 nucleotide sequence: TGCGCCAGCAGCTTGATCTCCGGGACAGACTATAATTCACCCCTCCACTTT.

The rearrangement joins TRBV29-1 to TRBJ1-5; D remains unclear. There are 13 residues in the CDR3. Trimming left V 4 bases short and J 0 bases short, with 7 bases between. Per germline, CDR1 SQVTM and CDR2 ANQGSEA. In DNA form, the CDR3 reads TGCAGCGTTGCGGAAAATAGCAATCAGCCCCAGCATTTT. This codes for CSVAENSNQPQHF.